This T cell receptor (beta chain) was captured by sequencing in a study of shared clonotypes between healthy human individuals. This clone was counted a single time. Its antigen is as yet unknown. This CDR3 is also generated by other DNA sequences in the sample. General study results and limits: Investigators expected sequencing depth to affect clonotype sharing among donors. The diversity represented, both genetic and in exposure history, was limited by few donors.

This table comes from immunoSEQ multiplex PCR, and its TCRdb copy is limited to in-frame clones, with some not included. The sample includes some 1,900,000 clones, roughly 95% of them seen just once. Positive CCR7 selection of CD45RO-negative cells yielded the naive CD8 cells, and terminally differentiated effector memory CD45RA+ cells were excluded. Donors comprised healthy HIV-negative adults lacking recent acute infections or vaccinations. Adult Caucasians living in Nashville, Tennessee made up all of the donors. Sequencing input: naive CD8+ T cells sorted from blood. The receptor comes from a man younger than 35 in good health.

CDR3 sequence (DNA): TGTGCCAGCAGCTGGACAGGAGGCTCCTACGAGCAGTACTTC. Amino acid sequence: CASSWTGGSYEQYF. The chain is built from TRBV2 and TRBJ2-7; 7 positions agree with TRBD1. The CDR3 is made up of 14 amino acids. The V and J ends lost 6 bases and 0 bases, in that order; junction bases with no gene match: 5. Looked up from germline, CDR1 is SNHLY and CDR2 is FYNNEI.